This TCR beta chain was captured by sequencing in a study of T cells after posttransplantation cyclophosphamide. Regarding the study as a whole: Later blood repertoires were often dominated by clones from the donor CD8+ memory compartment.

Germline V gives CDR1 LNHNV, CDR2 YYDKDF (reference sequence). This CDR3 region has 18 residues. Trimming pared 4 bases from V and 2 bases from J, leaving 21 bases between. This clone was found many times. What it binds is not known. Treatment was busulfan-fludarabine conditioning, a marrow graft, and cyclophosphamide on days +3 and +4. Here immunoSEQ multiplex PCR was the method, and the copy in TCRdb shows in-frame clones only, minus some. Recorded here are around 7,000 clones, none singletons. The TCR comes from a young adult male patient who received an allogeneic stem cell transplant from an unrelated donor, was CMV-positive, and had acute and chronic GVHD. Part of the T cells may come from the graft donor. V and J are TRBV15 and TRBJ1-5; TRBD1 is a possible D gene (6 bases). The sample consisted of PBMCs, taken after an allogeneic stem cell transplant with post-transplant cyclophosphamide. This CDR3 is CATSIFWDNKNRNQPQHF. The CDR3 nucleotides read TGTGCCACCAGCATCTTTTGGGACAACAAGAACCGCAATCAGCCCCAGCATTTT.